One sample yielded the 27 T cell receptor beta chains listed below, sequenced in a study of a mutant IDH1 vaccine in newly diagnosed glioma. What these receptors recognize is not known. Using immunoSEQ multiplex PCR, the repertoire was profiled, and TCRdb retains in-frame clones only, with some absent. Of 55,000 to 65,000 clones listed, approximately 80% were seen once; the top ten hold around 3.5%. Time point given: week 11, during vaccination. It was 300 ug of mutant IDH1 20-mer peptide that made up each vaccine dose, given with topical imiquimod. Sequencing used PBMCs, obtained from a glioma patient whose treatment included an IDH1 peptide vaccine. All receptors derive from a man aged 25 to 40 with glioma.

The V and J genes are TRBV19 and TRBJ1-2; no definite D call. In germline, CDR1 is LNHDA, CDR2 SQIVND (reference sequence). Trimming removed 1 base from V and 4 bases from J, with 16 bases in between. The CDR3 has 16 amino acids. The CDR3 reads CASSIGRQTRLYGYTF. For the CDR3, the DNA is TGTGCCAGTAGTATAGGGCGGCAGACTCGACTCTATGGCTACACCTTC.

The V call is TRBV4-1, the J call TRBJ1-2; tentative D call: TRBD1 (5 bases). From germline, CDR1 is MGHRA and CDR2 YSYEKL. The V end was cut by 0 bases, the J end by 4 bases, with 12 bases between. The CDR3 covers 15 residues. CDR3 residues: CASSQDFGGSYGYTF. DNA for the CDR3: TGCGCCAGCAGCCAAGATTTTGGGGGAAGCTATGGCTACACCTTC.

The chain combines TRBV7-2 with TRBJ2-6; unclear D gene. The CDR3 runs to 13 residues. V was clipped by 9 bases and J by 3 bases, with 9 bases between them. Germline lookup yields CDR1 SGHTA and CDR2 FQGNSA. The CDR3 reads CASDPFGANVLTF. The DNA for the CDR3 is TGTGCCAGTGATCCGTTTGGGGCCAACGTCCTGACTTTC.

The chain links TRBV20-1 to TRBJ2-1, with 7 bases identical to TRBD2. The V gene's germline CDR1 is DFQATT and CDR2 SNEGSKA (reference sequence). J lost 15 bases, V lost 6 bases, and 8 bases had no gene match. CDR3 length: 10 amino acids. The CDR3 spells CSATGTKGFF. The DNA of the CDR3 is TGCAGTGCGACCGGGACTAAGGGGTTCTTC.

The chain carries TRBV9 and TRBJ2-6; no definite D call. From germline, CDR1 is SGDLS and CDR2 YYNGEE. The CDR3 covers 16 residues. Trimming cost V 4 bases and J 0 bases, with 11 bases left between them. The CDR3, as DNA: TGTGCCAGCAGCCACGAGCCAAGCTCTGGGGCCAACGTCCTGACTTTC. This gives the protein CASSHEPSSGANVLTF.

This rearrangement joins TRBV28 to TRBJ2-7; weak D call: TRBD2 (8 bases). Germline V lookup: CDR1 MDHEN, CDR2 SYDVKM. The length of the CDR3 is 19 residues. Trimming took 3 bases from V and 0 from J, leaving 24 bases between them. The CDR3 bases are TGTGCCAGCAGTTTGGTTCGGGGACAGCGTGGGACTAGCTCCTACGAGCAGTACTTC. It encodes CASSLVRGQRGTSSYEQYF.

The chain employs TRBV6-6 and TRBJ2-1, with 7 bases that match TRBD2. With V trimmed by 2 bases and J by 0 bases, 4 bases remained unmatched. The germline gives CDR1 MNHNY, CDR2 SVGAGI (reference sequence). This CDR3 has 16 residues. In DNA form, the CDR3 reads TGTGCCAGCAGTTACAGAGCGGGAAGCTCCTACAATGAGCAGTTCTTC. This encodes CASSYRAGSSYNEQFF.

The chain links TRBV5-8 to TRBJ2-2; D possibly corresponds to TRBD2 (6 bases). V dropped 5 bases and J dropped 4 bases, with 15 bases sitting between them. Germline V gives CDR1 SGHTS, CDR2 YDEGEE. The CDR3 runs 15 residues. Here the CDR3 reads CASRPGRGLTGELFF. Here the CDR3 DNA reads TGTGCCAGCAGACCCGGCCGGGGACTCACCGGGGAGCTGTTTTTT.

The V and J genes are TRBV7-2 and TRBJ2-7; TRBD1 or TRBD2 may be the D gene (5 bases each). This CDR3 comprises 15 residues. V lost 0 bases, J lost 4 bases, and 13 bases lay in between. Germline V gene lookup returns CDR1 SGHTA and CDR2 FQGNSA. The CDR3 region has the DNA TGTGCCAGCAGCTTAGCGCAGGGACGATTTTACGAGCAGTACTTC. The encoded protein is CASSLAQGRFYEQYF.

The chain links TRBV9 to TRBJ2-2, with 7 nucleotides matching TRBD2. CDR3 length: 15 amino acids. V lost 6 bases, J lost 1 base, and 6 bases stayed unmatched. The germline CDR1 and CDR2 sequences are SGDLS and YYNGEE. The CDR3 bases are TGTGCCAGCACCGGTGGCGGGGGGAACACCGGGGAGCTGTTTTTT. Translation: CASTGGGGNTGELFF.

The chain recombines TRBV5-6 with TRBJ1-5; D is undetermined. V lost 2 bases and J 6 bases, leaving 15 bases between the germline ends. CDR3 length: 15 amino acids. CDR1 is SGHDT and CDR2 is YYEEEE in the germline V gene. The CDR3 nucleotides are TGTGCCAGCAGCTTACTTATAGCATCAGGTCAGCCCCAGCATTTT. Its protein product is CASSLLIASGQPQHF.

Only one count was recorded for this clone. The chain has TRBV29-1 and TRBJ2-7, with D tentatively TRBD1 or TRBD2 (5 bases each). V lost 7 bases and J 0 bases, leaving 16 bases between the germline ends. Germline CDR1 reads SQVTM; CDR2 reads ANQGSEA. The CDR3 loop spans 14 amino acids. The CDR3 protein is CSARTGGRSYEQYF. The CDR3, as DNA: TGCAGCGCCCGGACTGGGGGTCGCTCCTACGAGCAGTACTTC.

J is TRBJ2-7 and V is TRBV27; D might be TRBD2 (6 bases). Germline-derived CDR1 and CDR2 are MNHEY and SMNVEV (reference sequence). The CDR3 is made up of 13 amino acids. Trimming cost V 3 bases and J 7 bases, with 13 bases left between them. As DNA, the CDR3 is TGTGCCAGCAGTTTCGGGTCCCGGGGGGAGCAGTACTTC. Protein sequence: CASSFGSRGEQYF.

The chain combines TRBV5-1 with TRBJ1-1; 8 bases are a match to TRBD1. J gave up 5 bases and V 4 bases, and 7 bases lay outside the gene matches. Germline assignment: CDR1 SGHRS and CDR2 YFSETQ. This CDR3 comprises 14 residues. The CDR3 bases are TGCGCCAGCAGCCCCCGACAGGGGAGTACTGAAGCTTTCTTT. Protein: CASSPRQGSTEAFF.

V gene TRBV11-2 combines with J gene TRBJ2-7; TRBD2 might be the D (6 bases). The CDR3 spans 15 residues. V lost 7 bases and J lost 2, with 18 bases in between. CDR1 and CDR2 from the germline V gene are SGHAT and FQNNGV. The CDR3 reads CASNSLPGDTYEQYF. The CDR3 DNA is TGTGCCAGCAACTCCCTGCCGGGGGATACCTACGAGCAGTACTTC.

CDR3: CASSFTGGRDEQYF. The CDR3 DNA sequence: TGTGCCAGCAGCTTTACAGGGGGCCGGGACGAGCAGTACTTC. The chain joins TRBV5-6 to TRBJ2-7; 9 bases agree with TRBD1. The V segment lost 2 bases and the J segment 5 bases; nucleotides outside the gene matches: 5. CDR3 length: 14 amino acids. Germline CDR1 is SGHDT and CDR2 is YYEEEE.

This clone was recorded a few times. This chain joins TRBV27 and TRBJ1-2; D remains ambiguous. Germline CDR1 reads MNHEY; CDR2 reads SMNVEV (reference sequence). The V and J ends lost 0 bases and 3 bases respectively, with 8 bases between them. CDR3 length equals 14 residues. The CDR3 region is CASSLSGMDYGYTF. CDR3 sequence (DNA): TGTGCCAGCAGTTTATCAGGGATGGACTATGGCTACACCTTC.

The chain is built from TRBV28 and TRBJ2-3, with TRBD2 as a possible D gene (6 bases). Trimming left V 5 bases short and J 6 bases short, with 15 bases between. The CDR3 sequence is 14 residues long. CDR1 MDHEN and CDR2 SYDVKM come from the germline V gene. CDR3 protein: CASSMDVGGDTQYF. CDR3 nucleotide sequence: TGTGCCAGCAGTATGGATGTTGGGGGGGATACGCAGTATTTT.

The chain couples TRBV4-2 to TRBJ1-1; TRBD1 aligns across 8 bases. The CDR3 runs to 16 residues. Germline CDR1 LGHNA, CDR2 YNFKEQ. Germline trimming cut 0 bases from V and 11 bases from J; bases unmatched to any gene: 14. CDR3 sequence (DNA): TGTGCCAGCAGCCAAGATCCCCAGGGGGCGAGCTGGGTCGCTTTCTTT. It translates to CASSQDPQGASWVAFF.

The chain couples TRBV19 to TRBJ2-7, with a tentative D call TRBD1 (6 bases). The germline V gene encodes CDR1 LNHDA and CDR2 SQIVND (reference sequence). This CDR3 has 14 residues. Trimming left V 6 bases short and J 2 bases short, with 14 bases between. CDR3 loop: CASRGAGDTYEQYF. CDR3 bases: TGTGCCAGTAGGGGGGCAGGTGATACCTACGAGCAGTACTTC.

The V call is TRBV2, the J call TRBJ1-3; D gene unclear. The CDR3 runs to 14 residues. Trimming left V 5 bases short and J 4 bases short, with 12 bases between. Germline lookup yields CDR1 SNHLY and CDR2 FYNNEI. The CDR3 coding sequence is TGTGCCAGCAGTACGGGAGGTGGAGGAAACACCATATATTTT. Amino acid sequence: CASSTGGGGNTIYF.

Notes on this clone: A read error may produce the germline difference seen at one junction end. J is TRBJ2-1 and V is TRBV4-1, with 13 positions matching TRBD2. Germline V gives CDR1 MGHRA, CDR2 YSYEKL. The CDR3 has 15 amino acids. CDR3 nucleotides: TGCGCCAGCAGCCAGTCAGAACTAGCGGGAGGGCTTAAAATCTTC. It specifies CASSQSELAGGLKIF.

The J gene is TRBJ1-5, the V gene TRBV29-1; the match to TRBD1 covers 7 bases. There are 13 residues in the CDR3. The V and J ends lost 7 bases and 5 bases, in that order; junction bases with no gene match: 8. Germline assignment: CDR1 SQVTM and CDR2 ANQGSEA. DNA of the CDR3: TGCAGCGCCCGGTGGGACAGTGATCAGCCCCAGCATTTT. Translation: CSARWDSDQPQHF.

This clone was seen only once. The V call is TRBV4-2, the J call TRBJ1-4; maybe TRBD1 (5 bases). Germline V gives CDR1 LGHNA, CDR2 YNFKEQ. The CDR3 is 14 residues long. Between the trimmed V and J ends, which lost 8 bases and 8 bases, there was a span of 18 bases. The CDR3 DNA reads TGTGCCAGCGGGACGGGGAGTACGCGGGAAAAACTGTTTTTT. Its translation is CASGTGSTREKLFF.

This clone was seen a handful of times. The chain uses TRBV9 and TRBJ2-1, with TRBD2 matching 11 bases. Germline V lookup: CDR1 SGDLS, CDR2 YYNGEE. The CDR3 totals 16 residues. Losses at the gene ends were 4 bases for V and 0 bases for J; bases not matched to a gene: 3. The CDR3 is CASSTSGGGSYNEQFF. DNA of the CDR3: TGTGCCAGCAGCACTAGCGGGGGAGGCTCCTACAATGAGCAGTTCTTC.

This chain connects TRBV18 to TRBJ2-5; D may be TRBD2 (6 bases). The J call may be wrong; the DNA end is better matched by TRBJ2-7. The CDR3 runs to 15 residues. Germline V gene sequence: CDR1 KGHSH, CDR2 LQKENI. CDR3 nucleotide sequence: TGTGCCAGCTCACCACTCAGGGACTCATCCTACGAGCAGTACTTC. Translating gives CASSPLRDSSYEQYF.

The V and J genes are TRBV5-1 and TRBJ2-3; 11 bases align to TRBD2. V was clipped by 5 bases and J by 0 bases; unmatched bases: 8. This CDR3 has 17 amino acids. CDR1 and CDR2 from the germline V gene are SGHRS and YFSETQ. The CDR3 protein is CASSQILAGGSTDTQYF. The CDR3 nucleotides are TGCGCCAGCAGTCAAATTCTAGCGGGAGGAAGCACAGATACGCAGTATTTT.